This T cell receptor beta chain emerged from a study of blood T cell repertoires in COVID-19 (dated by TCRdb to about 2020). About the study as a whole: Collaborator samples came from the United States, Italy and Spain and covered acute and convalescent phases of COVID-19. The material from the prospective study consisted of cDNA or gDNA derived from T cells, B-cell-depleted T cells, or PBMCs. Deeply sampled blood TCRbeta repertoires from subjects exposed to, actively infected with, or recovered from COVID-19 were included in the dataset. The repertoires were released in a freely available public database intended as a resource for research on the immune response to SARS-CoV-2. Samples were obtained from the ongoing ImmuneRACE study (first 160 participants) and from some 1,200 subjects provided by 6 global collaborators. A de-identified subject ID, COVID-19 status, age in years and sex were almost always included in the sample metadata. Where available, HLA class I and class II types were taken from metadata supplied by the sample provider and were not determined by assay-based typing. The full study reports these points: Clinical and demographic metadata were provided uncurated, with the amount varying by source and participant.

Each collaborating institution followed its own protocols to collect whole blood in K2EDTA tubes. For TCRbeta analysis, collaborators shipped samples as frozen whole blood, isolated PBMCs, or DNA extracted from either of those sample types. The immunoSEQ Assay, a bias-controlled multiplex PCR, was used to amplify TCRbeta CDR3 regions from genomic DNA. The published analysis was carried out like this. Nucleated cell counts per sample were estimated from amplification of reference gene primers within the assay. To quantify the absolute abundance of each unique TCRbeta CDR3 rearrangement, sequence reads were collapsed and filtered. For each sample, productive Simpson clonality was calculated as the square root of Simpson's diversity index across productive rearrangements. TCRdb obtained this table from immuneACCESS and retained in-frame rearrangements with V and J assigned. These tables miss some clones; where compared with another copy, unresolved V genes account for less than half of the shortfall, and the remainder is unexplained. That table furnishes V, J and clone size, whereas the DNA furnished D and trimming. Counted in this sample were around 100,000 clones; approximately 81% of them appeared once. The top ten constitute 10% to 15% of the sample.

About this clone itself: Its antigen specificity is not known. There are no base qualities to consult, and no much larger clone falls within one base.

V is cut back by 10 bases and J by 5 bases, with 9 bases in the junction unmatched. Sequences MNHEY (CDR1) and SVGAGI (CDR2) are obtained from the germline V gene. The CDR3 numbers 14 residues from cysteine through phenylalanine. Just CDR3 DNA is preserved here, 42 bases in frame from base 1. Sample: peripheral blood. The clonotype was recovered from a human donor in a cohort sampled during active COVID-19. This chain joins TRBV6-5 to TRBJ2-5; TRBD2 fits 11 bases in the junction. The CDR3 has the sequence CAIGASGGLETQYF. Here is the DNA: TGTGCCATCGGGGCTAGCGGGGGGTTGGAGACCCAGTACTTC.